One and the same sample provided the 16 T cell receptor beta chains below, sequenced in a study of blood T cell repertoires in COVID-19. The table came from immunoSEQ multiplex PCR; TCRdb's copy has only in-frame clones and leaves some out. The repertoire holds 130,000 or so clones, with around 79% as singletons. Sequencing was done on a sample of peripheral blood. The receptors were gathered from a woman in her 70s with COVID-19, enrolled during active disease.

The chain uses TRBV4-2 and TRBJ2-3; 13 bases fit TRBD2. Trimming removed 4 bases from V and 4 bases from J; junction bases left unmatched: 11. CDR1 is LGHNA, CDR2 YNFKEQ, per germline. This CDR3 is built from 18 residues. CDR3 in amino acids: CASSLLHRTSGGSDTQYF. The CDR3 nucleotides are TGTGCCAGCAGCCTTCTGCACCGGACTAGCGGGGGATCAGATACGCAGTATTTT.

This clone was found once. V and J are TRBV3-1 (or the pseudogene TRBV3-2) and TRBJ2-5; 9 bases are shared with TRBD1. The germline V gene encodes CDR1 LGHDT and CDR2 YNNKEL (reference sequence). This CDR3 is built from 21 residues. J gave up 4 bases and V 1 base, and 22 bases lay outside the gene matches. The DNA for the CDR3 is TGTGCCAGCAGCCAAGTTATAACAGGGGGCGATTCTTTGCCGGTTAGAGAGACCCAGTACTTC. It is translated as CASSQVITGGDSLPVRETQYF.

This clone has only a few counts. The chain has TRBV30 and TRBJ2-1; D ambiguous. The CDR3 consists of 12 residues. The V end was cut by 0 bases, the J end by 8 bases, with 8 bases between. Germline values: CDR1 GTSNPN, CDR2 SVGIG (reference sequence). The CDR3 is CAWSVVEYEQFF. CDR3 nucleotides: TGTGCCTGGAGTGTCGTTGAGTATGAGCAGTTCTTC.

The rearrangement joins TRBV5-1 to TRBJ2-7, with TRBD2 identical over 8 bases. The CDR3 runs to 15 residues. After removal of 4 bases from V and 7 bases from J, the junction contained 13 bases not matched to a gene. Germline CDR1 reads SGHRS; CDR2 reads YFSETQ. In DNA form, the CDR3 reads TGCGCCAGCAGCCCCCCTGGCGGGGGGTCTGAAGAGCAGTACTTC. It encodes CASSPPGGGSEEQYF.

V is TRBV4-2 and J is TRBJ2-5; weak D call: TRBD2 (6 bases). CDR1 is LGHNA, CDR2 YNFKEQ, per germline. The length of the CDR3 is 14 residues. Deletions cut 0 bases from V and 5 bases from J, with 10 bases between. Here the CDR3 reads CASSQDAGIETQYF. The CDR3, as DNA: TGTGCCAGCAGCCAAGATGCGGGAATCGAGACCCAGTACTTC.

V is TRBV10-3 and J is TRBJ2-1, with TRBD2 matching 8 bases. This CDR3 has 14 amino acids. CDR1 and CDR2 from the germline V gene are ENHRY and SYGVKD. V shed 3 bases, J shed 10 bases, and the junction held 8 bases outside the gene matches. The CDR3 here is CAISDTSGVQEQFF. In nucleotides, the CDR3 is TGTGCCATCAGTGATACTAGCGGCGTCCAAGAGCAGTTCTTC.

The chain combines TRBV5-1 with TRBJ2-3; D ambiguous. The CDR3 contains 16 residues. The V end was cut by 4 bases, the J end by 0 bases, with 15 bases between. Germline V lookup: CDR1 SGHRS, CDR2 YFSETQ. The CDR3 loop reads CASSHPGTGSTDTQYF. DNA of the CDR3: TGCGCCAGCAGCCACCCAGGCACCGGTAGCACAGATACGCAGTATTTT.

V is TRBV5-1 and J is TRBJ2-1, with 7 bases identical to TRBD2. From germline, CDR1 is SGHRS and CDR2 YFSETQ. This CDR3 contains 15 residues. J gave up 7 bases and V 4 bases, and 11 bases lay outside the gene matches. The chain's CDR3 is CASSLRSREGNEQFF. Written as DNA, the CDR3 is TGCGCCAGCAGCCTACGCTCCAGGGAGGGGAATGAGCAGTTCTTC.

CDR3 sequence (DNA): TGTGCCAGCAGTTACTCACAAGTTTACGGCTACACCTTC. This gives the protein CASSYSQVYGYTF. The chain employs TRBV6-6 and TRBJ1-2; D gene unclear. The length of the CDR3 is 13 residues. Trimming took off 0 bases at V and 8 bases at J, with 10 bases between the two ends. In germline, CDR1 is MNHNY, CDR2 SVGAGI (reference sequence).

V is TRBV30 and J is TRBJ2-7; D may be TRBD1 (6 bases). Trimming stripped 2 bases from V and 1 base from J, with 9 bases between. CDR3 size: 13 residues. Germline lookup yields CDR1 GTSNPN and CDR2 SVGIG (reference sequence). CDR3 nucleotides: TGTGCCTGGAGTAAAGGGGGATCCTACGAGCAGTACTTC. This sequence encodes CAWSKGGSYEQYF. Full variable domain (missing parts from reference TRBV30 and TRBJ2-7): SQTIHQWPATLVQPVGSPLSLECTVEGTSNPNLYWYRQAAGRGLQLLFYSVGIGQISSEVPQNLSASRPQDRQFILSSKKLLLSDSGFYLCAWSKGGSYEQYFGPGTRLTVT.

CDR3 DNA: TGTGCCAGCAGCCGCCCCGGGACAGGGGCTTCACCCCTCCACTTT. It translates to CASSRPGTGASPLHF. The J gene is TRBJ1-6, the V gene TRBV9; TRBD1 agrees at 10 bases. CDR1 and CDR2 from the germline V gene are SGDLS and YYNGEE. CDR3 size: 15 residues. Trimming cost V 4 bases and J 9 bases; bases outside gene matches: 7.

The rearrangement links TRBV6-5 to TRBJ2-2; TRBD1 might be the D (6 bases). The length of the CDR3 is 15 residues. Germline CDR1 reads MNHEY; CDR2 reads SVGAGI. V gave up 7 bases and J gave up 6 bases, with 18 bases separating them. The CDR3 sequence: CASNPQAGAAGELFF. CDR3 bases: TGTGCCAGCAACCCCCAGGCAGGGGCCGCCGGGGAGCTGTTTTTT.

V and J are TRBV5-1 and TRBJ1-5; TRBD1 might be the D (5 bases). In germline, CDR1 is SGHRS, CDR2 YFSETQ. Deletions cut 4 bases from V and 0 bases from J, with 11 bases between. CDR3 length: 15 amino acids. CDR3 region: CASSPSGGSNQPQHF. Written as DNA, the CDR3 is TGCGCCAGCAGCCCGTCCGGGGGTAGCAATCAGCCCCAGCATTTT. Variable domain in full (rest from reference TRBV5-1 and TRBJ1-5): KAGVTQTPRYLIKTRGQQVTLSCSPISGHRSVSWYQQTPGQGLQFLFEYFSETQRNKGNFPGRFSGRQFSNSRSEMNVSTLELGDSALYLCASSPSGGSNQPQHFGDGTRLSIL.

V usage is TRBV18 and J usage is TRBJ1-4; a possible D gene is TRBD1 (5 bases). Germline assignment: CDR1 KGHSH and CDR2 LQKENI. CDR3 length: 13 residues. The V gene lost 6 bases and the J gene lost 5 bases, with 10 bases spanning the gap. The CDR3 region is CASSSRQNEKLFF. DNA of the CDR3: TGTGCCAGCTCCTCCCGACAGAATGAAAAACTGTTTTTT.

V usage is TRBV10-3 and J usage is TRBJ2-2; 8 bases line up with TRBD1. CDR1 and CDR2 (germline): ENHRY, SYGVKD. This CDR3 region has 14 residues. Trimming at V came to 10 bases and at J to 6 bases, leaving 10 bases not matched to a gene. CDR3: CATQQGGFAGELFF. CDR3 sequence (DNA): TGTGCCACCCAACAGGGGGGTTTTGCCGGGGAGCTGTTTTTT.

This chain joins TRBV19 and TRBJ1-1; TRBD1 might be the D (5 bases). Trimming left V 2 bases short and J 6 bases short, with 13 bases between. This CDR3 spans 14 amino acids. Germline CDR1 LNHDA, CDR2 SQIVND (reference sequence). This chain's CDR3 is CASSIWGDPPEAFF. The DNA for the CDR3 is TGTGCCAGTAGTATATGGGGGGACCCGCCTGAAGCTTTCTTT.